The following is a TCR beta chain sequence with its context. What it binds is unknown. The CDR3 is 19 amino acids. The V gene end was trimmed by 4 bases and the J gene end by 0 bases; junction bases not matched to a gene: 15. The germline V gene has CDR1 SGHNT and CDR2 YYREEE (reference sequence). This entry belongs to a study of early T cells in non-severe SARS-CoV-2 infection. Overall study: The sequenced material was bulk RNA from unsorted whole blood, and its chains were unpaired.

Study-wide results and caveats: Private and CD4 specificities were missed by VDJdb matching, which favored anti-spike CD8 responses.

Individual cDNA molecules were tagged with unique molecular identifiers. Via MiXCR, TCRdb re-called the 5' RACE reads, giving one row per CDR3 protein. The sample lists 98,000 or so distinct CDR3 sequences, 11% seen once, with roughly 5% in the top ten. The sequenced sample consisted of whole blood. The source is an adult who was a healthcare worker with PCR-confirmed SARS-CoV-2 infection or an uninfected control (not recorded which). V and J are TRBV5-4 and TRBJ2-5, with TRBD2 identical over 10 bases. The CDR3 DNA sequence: TGTGCCAGCAGCCCACTCCGCGGACTAGCGGATACCCACCAAGAGACCCAGTACTTC. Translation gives CASSPLRGLADTHQETQYF.